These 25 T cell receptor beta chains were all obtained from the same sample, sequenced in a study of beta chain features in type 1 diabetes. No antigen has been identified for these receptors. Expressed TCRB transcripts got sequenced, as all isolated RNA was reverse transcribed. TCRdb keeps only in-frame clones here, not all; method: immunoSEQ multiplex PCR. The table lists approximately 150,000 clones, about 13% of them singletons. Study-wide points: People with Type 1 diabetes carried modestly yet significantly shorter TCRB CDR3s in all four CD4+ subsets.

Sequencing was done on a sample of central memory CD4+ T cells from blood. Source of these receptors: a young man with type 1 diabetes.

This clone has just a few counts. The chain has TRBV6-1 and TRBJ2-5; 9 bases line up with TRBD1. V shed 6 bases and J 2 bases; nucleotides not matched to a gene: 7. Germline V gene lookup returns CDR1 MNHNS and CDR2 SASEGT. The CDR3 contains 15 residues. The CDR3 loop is CASRPVGQGQETQYF. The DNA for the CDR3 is TGTGCCAGCAGACCTGTTGGACAGGGGCAAGAGACCCAGTACTTC.

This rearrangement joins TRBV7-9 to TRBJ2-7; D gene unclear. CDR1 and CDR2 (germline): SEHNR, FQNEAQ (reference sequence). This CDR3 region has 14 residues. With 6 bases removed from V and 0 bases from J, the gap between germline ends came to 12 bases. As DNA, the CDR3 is TGTGCCAGCAGTACAGATCTCCTCTCCTACGAGCAGTACTTC. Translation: CASSTDLLSYEQYF.

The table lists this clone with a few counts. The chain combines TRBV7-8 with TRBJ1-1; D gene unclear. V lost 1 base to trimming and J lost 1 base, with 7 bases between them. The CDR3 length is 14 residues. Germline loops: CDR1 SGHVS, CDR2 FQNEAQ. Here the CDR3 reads CASSLVPANTEAFF. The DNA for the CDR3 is TGTGCCAGCAGCTTAGTGCCCGCGAACACTGAAGCTTTCTTT.

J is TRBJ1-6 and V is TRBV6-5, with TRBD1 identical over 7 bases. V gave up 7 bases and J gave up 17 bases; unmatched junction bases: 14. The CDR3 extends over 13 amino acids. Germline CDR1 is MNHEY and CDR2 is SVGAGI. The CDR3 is CASIPTGESEVHF. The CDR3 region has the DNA TGTGCCAGCATACCAACAGGGGAAAGCGAGGTCCACTTT.

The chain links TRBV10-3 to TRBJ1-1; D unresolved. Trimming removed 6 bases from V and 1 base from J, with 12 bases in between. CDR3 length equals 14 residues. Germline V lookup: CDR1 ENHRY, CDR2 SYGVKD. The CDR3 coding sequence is TGTGCCATCAGAGTAGCCAGCACGAACACTGAAGCTTTCTTT. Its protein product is CAIRVASTNTEAFF.

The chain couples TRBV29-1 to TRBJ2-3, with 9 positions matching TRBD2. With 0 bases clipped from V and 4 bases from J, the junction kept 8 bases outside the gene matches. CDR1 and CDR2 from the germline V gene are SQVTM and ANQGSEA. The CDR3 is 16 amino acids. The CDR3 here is CSVEDRYSGSSDTQYF. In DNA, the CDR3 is TGCAGCGTTGAAGATCGCTATAGCGGGAGTTCAGATACGCAGTATTTT.

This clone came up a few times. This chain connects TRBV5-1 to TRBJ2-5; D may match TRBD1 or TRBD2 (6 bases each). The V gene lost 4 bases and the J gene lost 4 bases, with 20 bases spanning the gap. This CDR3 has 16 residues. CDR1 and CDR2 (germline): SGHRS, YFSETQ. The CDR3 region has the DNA TGCGCCAGCAGCCAGGGAGGCAGGCCCAGGGGAGAGACCCAGTACTTC. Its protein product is CASSQGGRPRGETQYF.

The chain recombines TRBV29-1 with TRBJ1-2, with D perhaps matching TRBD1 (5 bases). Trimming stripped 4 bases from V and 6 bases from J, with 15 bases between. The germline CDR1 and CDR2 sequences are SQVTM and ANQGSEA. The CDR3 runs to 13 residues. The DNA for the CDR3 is TGCAGCGTTGCCCGGGGGAGGCTGAATGGCTACACCTTC. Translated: CSVARGRLNGYTF.

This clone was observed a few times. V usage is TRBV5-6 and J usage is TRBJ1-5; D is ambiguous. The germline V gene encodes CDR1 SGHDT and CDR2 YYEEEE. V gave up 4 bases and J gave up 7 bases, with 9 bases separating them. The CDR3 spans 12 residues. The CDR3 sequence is CASSASRQPQHF. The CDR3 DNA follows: TGTGCCAGCAGCGCGTCCAGACAGCCCCAGCATTTT.

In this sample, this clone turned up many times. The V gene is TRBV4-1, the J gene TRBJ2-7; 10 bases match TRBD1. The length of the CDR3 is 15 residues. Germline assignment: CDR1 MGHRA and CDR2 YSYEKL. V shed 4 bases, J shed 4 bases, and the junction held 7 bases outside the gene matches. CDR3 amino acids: CASSRGTGDSYEQYF. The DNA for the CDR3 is TGCGCCAGCAGCCGAGGGACAGGGGATTCATACGAGCAGTACTTC.

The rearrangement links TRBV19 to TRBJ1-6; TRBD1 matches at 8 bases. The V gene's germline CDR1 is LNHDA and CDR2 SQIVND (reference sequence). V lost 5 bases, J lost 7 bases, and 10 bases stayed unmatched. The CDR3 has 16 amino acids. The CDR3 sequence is CASSLPLTGVNSPLHF. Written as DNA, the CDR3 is TGTGCCAGTAGTCTACCTCTGACAGGGGTCAATTCACCCCTCCACTTT.

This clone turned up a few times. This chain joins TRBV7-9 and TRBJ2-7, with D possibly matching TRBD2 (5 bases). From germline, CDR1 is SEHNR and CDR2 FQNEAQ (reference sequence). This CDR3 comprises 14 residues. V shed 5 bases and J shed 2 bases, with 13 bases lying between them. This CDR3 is CASSGAVGTYEQYF. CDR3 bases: TGTGCCAGCAGCGGAGCGGTGGGAACCTACGAGCAGTACTTC.

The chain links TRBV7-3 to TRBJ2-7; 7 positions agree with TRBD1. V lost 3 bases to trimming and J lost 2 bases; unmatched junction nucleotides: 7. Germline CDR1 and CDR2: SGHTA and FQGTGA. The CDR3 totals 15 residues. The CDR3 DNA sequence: TGTGCCAGCAGCTTTACCCGGGACAGAGCCTACGAGCAGTACTTC. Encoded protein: CASSFTRDRAYEQYF.

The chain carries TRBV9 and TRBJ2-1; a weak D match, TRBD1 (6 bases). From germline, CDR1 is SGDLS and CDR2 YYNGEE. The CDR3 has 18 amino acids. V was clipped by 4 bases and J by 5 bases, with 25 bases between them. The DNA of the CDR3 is TGTGCCAGCAGCCTGATAGGGGGACGGAGAAGCGGAAACAATGAGCAGTTCTTC. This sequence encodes CASSLIGGRRSGNNEQFF.

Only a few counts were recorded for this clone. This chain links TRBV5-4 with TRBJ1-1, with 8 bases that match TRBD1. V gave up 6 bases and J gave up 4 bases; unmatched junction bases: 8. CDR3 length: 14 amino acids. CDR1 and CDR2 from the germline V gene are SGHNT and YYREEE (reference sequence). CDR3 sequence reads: CASNQNTGGTEAFF. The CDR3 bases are TGTGCCAGCAACCAGAACACAGGGGGCACTGAAGCTTTCTTT.

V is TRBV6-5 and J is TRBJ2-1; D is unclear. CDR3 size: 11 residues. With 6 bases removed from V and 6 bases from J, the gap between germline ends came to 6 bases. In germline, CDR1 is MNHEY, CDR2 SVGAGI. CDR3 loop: CASRLINEQFF. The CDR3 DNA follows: TGTGCCAGCAGGCTAATCAATGAGCAGTTCTTC.

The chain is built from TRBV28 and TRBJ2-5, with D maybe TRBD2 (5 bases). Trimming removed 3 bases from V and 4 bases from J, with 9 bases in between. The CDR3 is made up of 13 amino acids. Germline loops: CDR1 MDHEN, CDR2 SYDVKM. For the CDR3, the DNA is TGTGCCAGCAGTTTGAGGGCAGTAGAGACCCAGTACTTC. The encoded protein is CASSLRAVETQYF. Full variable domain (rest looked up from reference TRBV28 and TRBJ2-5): DVKVTQSSRYLVKRTGEKVFLECVQDMDHENMFWYRQDPGLGLRLIYFSYDVKMKEKGDIPEGYSVSREKKERFSLILESASTNQTSMYLCASSLRAVETQYFGPGTRLLVL.

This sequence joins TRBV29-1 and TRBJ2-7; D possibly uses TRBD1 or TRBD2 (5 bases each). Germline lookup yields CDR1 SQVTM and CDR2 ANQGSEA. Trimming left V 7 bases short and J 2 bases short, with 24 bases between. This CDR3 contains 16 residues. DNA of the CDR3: TGCAGCGCCGTGGCACCGGGACCGATAGCCCCCTACGAGCAGTACTTC. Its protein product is CSAVAPGPIAPYEQYF.

CDR3 in amino acids: CSAPRPDTQYF. CDR3 in DNA: TGCAGTGCTCCTAGGCCAGATACGCAGTATTTT. The chain is built from TRBV20-1 and TRBJ2-3; D ambiguous. This CDR3 spans 11 amino acids. Looked up from germline, CDR1 is DFQATT and CDR2 is SNEGSKA (reference sequence). V was shortened by 5 bases and J by 4 bases, with 7 bases between the two germline ends.

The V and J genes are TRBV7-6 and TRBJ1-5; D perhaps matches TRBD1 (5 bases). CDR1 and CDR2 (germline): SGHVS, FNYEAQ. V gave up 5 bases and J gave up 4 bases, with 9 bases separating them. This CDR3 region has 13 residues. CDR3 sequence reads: CASSPQGNQPQHF. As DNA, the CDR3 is TGTGCCAGCAGCCCCCAGGGTAATCAGCCCCAGCATTTT.

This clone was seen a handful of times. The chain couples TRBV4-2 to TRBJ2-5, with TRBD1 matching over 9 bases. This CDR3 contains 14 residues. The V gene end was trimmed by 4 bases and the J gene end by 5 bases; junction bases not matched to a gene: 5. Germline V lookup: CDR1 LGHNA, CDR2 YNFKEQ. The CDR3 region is CASSPGQGGETQYF. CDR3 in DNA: TGTGCCAGCAGCCCGGGACAGGGCGGGGAGACCCAGTACTTC.

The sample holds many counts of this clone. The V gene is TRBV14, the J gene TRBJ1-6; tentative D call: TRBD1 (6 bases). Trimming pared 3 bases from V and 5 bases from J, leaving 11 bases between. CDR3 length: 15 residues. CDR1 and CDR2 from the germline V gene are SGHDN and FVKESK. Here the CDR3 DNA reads TGTGCCAGCAGCCAGATGGACAGTGATAATTCACCCCTCCACTTT. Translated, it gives CASSQMDSDNSPLHF.

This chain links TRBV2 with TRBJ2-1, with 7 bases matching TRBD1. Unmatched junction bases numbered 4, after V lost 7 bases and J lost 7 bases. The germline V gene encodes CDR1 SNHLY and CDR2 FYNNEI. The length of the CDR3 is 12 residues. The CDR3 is CASKLQGNEQFF. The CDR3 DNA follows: TGTGCCAGCAAACTACAGGGGAATGAGCAGTTCTTC.

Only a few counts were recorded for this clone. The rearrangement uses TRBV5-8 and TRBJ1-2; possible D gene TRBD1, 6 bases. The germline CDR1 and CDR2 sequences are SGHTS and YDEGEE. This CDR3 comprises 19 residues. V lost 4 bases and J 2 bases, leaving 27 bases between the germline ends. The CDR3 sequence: CASSLYIGGNMAANYGYTF. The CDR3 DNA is TGTGCCAGCAGCCTCTACATAGGGGGAAATATGGCGGCAAACTATGGCTACACCTTC.

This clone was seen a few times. CDR3 protein: CSVGGQGSPLHF. CDR3 nucleotide sequence: TGCAGCGTTGGGGGACAGGGTTCACCCCTCCACTTT. The chain is built from TRBV29-1 and TRBJ1-6, with 9 bases aligning to TRBD1. Germline V gene lookup returns CDR1 SQVTM and CDR2 ANQGSEA. V lost 4 bases and J lost 9; bases outside the gene matches: 1. This CDR3 is built from 12 residues.